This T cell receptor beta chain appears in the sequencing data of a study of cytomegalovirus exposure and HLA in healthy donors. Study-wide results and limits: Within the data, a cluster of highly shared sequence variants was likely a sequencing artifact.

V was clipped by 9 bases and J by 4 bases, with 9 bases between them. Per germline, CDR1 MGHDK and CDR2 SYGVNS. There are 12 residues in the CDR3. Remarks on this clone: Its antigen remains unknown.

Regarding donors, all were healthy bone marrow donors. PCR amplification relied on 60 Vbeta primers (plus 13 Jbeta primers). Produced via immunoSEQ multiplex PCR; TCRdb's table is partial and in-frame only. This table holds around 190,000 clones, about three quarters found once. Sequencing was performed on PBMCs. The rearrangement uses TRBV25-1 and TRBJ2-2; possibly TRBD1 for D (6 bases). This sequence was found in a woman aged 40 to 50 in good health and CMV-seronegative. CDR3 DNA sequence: TGTGCCAGTCGCAGGGGCACCGGGGAGCTGTTTTTT. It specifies CASRRGTGELFF. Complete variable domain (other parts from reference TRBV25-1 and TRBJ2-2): EADIYQTPRYLVIGTGKKITLECSQTMGHDKMYWYQQDPGMELHLIHYSYGVNSTEKGDLSSESTVSRIRTEHFPLTLESARPSHTSQYLCASRRGTGELFFGEGSRLTVL.